The clone carrying this T cell receptor (beta chain) appeared many times. The antigen is not known. The entry originates in a study of Graves' ophthalmopathy and Graves' hyperthyroidism. Points from the study as a whole: In separating ophthalmopathy from stable hyperthyroidism, a 13-signature model achieved 87.88% sensitivity and over 80% specificity. The model's ophthalmopathy progression predictions had approximately 69% sensitivity and 72.22% specificity.

Among the exclusions were patients with other autoimmune diseases, uncontrolled infections, pregnancy or lactation. The diagnosis combined clinical symptoms, thyroxine, TRAb, thyroid ultrasound and orbital computed tomography scans. The V gene end was trimmed by 3 bases and the J gene end by 3 bases; junction bases not matched to a gene: 4. CDR3 length equals 14 residues. The germline gives CDR1 LGHDT, CDR2 YNNKEL (reference sequence). For repertoire sequencing, the TCR beta CDR3 regions were amplified from RNA transcripts. A first-round RT-PCR used HTBI primers, followed by a second-round multiplex PCR. TCRdb used MiXCR to reprocess the multiplex PCR reads, holding one entry per CDR3 protein. Of 600,000 to 650,000 distinct CDR3 sequences listed, 20% to 25% were seen once; the top ten hold around 6.5%.

The source is a woman aged 18-35 years with stable Graves' hyperthyroidism. Some clones in this sample may be carry-over from other donors' samples. The chain uses TRBV3-1 and TRBJ1-2; 7 bases align to TRBD1. Sequences were obtained from peripheral blood. CDR3 sequence: CASSHHRGDYGYTF. The CDR3 DNA is TGTGCCAGCAGCCATCACAGGGGAGACTATGGCTACACCTTC.